This is a list of T cell receptor beta chains from one sample in a study of EBV T-cell therapy then PD-1 blockade in nasopharyngeal carcinoma. Sequencing was performed with immunoSEQ multiplex PCR; in TCRdb, only in-frame clones are kept and a portion is missing. Among 14,000 or so clones listed, around four fifths were seen once. What these receptors recognize is not known. The sequences come from CD8+ T cells from blood, collected at roughly day 99 from a patient whose treatment included autologous EBV-specific T cells and nivolumab. The origin of the receptors is a man in his forties with nasopharyngeal carcinoma. Each CDR3 is given with its conserved first and last residue.

CDR3 length	V gene	J gene	CDR3 protein
16	TRBV7-8	TRBJ1-5	CASSLGVGASNQPQHF
12	TRBV20-1	TRBJ1-2	CSASSRVYGYTF
17	TRBV7-6	TRBJ2-1	CASSLGVAGGQYNEQFF
14	TRBV15	TRBJ1-6	CATSLRSYNSPLHF
23	TRBV3-1/TRBV3-2	TRBJ2-4	CASSQEGLRDRGIMVVAKNIQYF
15	TRBV15	TRBJ2-4	CATSRLAGGVNIQYF
15	TRBV7-3	TRBJ1-2	CASSPPDRANYGYTF
16	TRBV30	TRBJ1-2	CAWSIKGQWMFYGYTF
15	TRBV27	TRBJ1-1	CASKTGAGLNTEAFF
14	TRBV7-6	TRBJ1-1	CASSLAAGQTEAFF
15	TRBV9	TRBJ2-3	CASSPRDDPADTQYF
12	TRBV30	TRBJ1-4	CALAEGSEKLFF
15	TRBV2	TRBJ1-5	CASSEYRGGNQPQHF
16	TRBV5-1	TRBJ1-2	CASSYQGAKKTDGYTF
12	TRBV29-1	TRBJ1-2	CSGIGGGDGYTF
15	TRBV7-9	TRBJ1-3	CASSSRPSSGNTIYF
15	TRBV4-3	TRBJ1-2	CASSQERAGPYGYTF
16	TRBV7-9	TRBJ1-1	CASSSFVILSNTEAFF
14	TRBV7-9	TRBJ1-4	CASIQIGVNEKLFF
15	TRBV28	TRBJ1-5	CASTRGVETGQPQHF
13	TRBV29-1	TRBJ2-7	CSVEIGMGYEQYF
12	TRBV2	TRBJ2-2	CASRRATGELFF
11	TRBV7-8	TRBJ1-2	CASSLSYGYTF
15	TRBV4-2	TRBJ2-2	CASSQDAGGPGELFF
13	TRBV9	TRBJ2-7	CASSPGLGIEQYF
13	TRBV10-3	TRBJ1-1	CAISESWNTEAFF
12	TRBV25-1	TRBJ2-1	CASRQGLNEQFF
15	TRBV27	TRBJ2-1	CASSIAGGLSNEQFF
15	TRBV9	TRBJ1-4	CASSVGGVSNEKLFF
16	TRBV7-9	TRBJ1-1	CASSLGGHSRGTEAFF
15	TRBV6-4	TRBJ2-3	CASRTSGVYTDTQYF
13	TRBV2	TRBJ1-2	CASSETPGDGYTF
11	TRBV7-3	TRBJ2-1	CASSNGPEQFF
17	TRBV13	TRBJ1-1	CASSFPRGEGMNTEAFF
13	TRBV12-3/TRBV12-4	TRBJ2-3	CASSRDSTDTQYF
14	TRBV25-1	TRBJ1-1	CASSPTGAYTEAFF
17	TRBV7-9	-	CASIKSGEDRGPYEQYF
16	TRBV2	TRBJ2-2	CASKATGGIHTGELFF
16	TRBV27	TRBJ2-3	CASSFLAGVSTDTQYF
12	TRBV10-3	TRBJ2-7	CAMDREIYEQYF
14	TRBV5-1	TRBJ2-6	CASTERSGANVLTF
13	TRBV29-1	TRBJ1-2	CSVVPGTAYGYTF
14	TRBV9	TRBJ2-7	CASSTGQRNYEQYF
14	TRBV2	TRBJ2-5	CASSVGSGWETQYF
17	TRBV6-2/TRBV6-3	TRBJ1-1	CASSYQTDGVDSTEAFF
15	TRBV6-5	TRBJ2-7	CASSYSTFGPYEQYF
15	TRBV7-6	TRBJ2-7	CASSLWSGGTYEQYF
14	TRBV28	TRBJ2-2	CASSLPLGTGELFF
19	TRBV6-4	TRBJ2-1	CASSEGASGGPGWHNEQFF
15	TRBV9	TRBJ1-3	CASSVDGRPGNTIYF
12	TRBV4-1	TRBJ1-2	CASSLPLGGYTF
16	TRBV7-3	TRBJ2-1	CASSLIASGGFNEQFF
16	TRBV5-1	TRBJ1-4	CASSLDSPGTPNGLFF
16	TRBV7-3	TRBJ1-6	CASSRGQGTYNSPLHF
11	TRBV2	TRBJ2-5	CASSGEETQYF
16	TRBV9	TRBJ1-1	CASSTFRTGGSTEAFF
12	TRBV10-3	TRBJ1-2	CATLRENYGYTF
13	TRBV12-3/TRBV12-4	TRBJ2-2	CASSWRHPGELFF
14	TRBV5-4	TRBJ1-2	CASSFGGIVYGYTF